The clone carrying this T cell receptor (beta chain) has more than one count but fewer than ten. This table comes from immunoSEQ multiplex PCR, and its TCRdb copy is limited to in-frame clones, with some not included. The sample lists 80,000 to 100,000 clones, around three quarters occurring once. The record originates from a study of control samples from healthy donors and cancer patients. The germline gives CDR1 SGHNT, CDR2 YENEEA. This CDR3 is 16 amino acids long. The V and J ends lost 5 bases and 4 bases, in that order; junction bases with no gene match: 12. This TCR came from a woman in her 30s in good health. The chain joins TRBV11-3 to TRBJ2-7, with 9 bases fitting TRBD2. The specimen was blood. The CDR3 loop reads CASSREQGGGDYEQYF. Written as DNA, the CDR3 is TGTGCCAGCAGCCGTGAACAGGGCGGGGGGGATTACGAGCAGTACTTC. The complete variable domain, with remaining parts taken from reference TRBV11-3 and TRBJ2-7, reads EAGVVQSPRYKIIEKKQPVAFWCNPISGHNTLYWYLQNLGQGPELLIRYENEEAVDDSQLPKDRFSAERLKGVDSTLKIQPAELGDSAVYLCASSREQGGGDYEQYFGPGTRLTVT.